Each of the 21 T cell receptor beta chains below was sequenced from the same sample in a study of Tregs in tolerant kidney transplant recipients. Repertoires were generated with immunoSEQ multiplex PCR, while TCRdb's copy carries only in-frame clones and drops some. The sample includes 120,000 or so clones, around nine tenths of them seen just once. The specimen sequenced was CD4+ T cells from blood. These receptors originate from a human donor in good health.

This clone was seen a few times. The CDR3 region is CASSGYRGGADTQYF. The CDR3, as DNA: TGCGCCAGCAGCGGTTACAGGGGAGGTGCAGATACGCAGTATTTT. The chain employs TRBV4-1 and TRBJ2-3; D possibly corresponds to TRBD1 (7 bases). The germline V and J ends were trimmed by 5 bases and 4 bases, with 16 bases remaining between them. The CDR3 runs to 15 residues. Germline CDR1 and CDR2: MGHRA and YSYEKL.

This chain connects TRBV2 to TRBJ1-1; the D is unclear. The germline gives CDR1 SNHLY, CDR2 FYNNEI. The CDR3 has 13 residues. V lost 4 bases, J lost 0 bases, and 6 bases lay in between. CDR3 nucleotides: TGTGCCAGCAGTGCTCTGATGAACACTGAAGCTTTCTTT. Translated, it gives CASSALMNTEAFF.

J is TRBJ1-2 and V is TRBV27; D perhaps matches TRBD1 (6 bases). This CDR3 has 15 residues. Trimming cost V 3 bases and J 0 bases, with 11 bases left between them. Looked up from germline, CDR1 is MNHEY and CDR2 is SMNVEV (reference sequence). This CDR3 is CASSFSDRANYGYTF. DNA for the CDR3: TGTGCCAGCAGTTTCTCGGACAGAGCTAACTATGGCTACACCTTC.

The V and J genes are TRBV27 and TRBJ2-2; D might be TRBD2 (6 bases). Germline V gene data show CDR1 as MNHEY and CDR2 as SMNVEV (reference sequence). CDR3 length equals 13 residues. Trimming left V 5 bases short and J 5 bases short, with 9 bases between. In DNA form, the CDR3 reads TGTGCCAGCAGTCTGACTAGTACCGGGGAGCTGTTTTTT. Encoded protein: CASSLTSTGELFF.

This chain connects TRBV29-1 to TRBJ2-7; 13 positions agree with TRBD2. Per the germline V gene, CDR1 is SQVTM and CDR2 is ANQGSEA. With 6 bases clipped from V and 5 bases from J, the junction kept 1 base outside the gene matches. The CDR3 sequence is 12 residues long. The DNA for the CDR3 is TGCAGCGTAGGGACTAGCGGGAACGAGCAGTACTTC. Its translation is CSVGTSGNEQYF.

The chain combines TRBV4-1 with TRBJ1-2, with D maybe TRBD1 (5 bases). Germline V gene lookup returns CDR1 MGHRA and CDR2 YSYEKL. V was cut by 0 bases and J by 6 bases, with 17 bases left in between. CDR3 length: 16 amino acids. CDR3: CASSQDWGPRAHGYTF. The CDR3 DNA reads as TGCGCCAGCAGCCAAGATTGGGGACCCCGAGCCCATGGCTACACCTTC.

Here the CDR3 DNA reads TGCGCCAGCAGCATTCAGGGGATTAATCAGCCCCAGCATTTT. It is translated as CASSIQGINQPQHF. This chain uses TRBV5-1 with TRBJ1-5; TRBD1 might be the D (6 bases). Germline V gene lookup returns CDR1 SGHRS and CDR2 YFSETQ. The V and J ends lost 4 bases and 4 bases respectively, with 12 bases between them. The CDR3 contains 14 residues.

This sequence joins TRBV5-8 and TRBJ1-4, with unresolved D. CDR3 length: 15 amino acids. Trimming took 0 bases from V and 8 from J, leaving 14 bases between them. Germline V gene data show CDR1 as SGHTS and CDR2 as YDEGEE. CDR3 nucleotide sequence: TGTGCCAGCAGCTTGGCAGTGGGGTATGGGGAAAAACTGTTTTTT. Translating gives CASSLAVGYGEKLFF.

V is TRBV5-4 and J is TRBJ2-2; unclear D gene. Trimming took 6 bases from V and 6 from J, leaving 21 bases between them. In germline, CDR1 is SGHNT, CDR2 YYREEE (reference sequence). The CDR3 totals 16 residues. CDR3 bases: TGTGCCAGCACCTTACGGTGGGCGGTTGGCTCCGGGGAGCTGTTTTTT. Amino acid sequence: CASTLRWAVGSGELFF.

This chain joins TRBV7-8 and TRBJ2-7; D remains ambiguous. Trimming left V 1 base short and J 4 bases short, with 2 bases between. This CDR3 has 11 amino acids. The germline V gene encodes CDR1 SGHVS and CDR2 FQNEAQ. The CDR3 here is CASSLVYEQYF. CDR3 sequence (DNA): TGTGCCAGCAGCTTAGTTTACGAGCAGTACTTC.

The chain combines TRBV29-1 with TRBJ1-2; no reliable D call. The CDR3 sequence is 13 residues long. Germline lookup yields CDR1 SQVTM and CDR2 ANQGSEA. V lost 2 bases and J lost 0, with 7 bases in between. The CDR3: CSVELRANYGYTF. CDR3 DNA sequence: TGCAGCGTTGAACTCCGGGCTAACTATGGCTACACCTTC. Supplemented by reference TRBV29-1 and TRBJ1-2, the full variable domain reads SAVISQKPSRDICQRGTSLTIQCQVDSQVTMMFWYRQQPGQSLTLIATANQGSEATYESGFVIDKFPISRPNLTFSTLTVSNMSPEDSSIYLCSVELRANYGYTFGSGTRLTVV.

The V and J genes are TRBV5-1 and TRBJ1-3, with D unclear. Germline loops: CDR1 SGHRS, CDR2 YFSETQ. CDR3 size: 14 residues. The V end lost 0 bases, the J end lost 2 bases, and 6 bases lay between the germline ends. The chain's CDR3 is CASSLVEAGNTIYF. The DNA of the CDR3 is TGCGCCAGCAGCTTGGTGGAGGCTGGAAACACCATATATTTT.

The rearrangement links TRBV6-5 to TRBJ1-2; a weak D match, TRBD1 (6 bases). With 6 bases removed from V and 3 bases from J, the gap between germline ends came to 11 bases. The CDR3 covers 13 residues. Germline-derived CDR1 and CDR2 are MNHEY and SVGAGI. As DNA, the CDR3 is TGTGCCAGCAGGCCGACAGGTGACTATGGCTACACCTTC. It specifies CASRPTGDYGYTF.

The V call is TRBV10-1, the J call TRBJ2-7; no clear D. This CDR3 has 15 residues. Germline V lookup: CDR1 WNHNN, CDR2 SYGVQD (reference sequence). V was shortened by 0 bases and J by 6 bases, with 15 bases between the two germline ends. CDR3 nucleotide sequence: TGCGCCAGCAGTGAGTCGCACGGTAATCCCGCCGAGCAGTACTTC. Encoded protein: CASSESHGNPAEQYF.

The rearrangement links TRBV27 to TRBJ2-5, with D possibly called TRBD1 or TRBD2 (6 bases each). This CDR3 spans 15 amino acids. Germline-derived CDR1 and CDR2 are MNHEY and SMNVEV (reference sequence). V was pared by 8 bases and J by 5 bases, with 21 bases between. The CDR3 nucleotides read TGTGCCAGCCACAAGGGGGACTCCCGAGATGAGACCCAGTACTTC. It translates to CASHKGDSRDETQYF.

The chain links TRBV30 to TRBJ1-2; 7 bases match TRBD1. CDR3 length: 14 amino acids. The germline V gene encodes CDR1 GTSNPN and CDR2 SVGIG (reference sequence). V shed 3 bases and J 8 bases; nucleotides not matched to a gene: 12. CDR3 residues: CAWSRTGTAGGYTF. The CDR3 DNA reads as TGTGCCTGGAGCAGAACCGGGACAGCCGGGGGCTACACCTTC.

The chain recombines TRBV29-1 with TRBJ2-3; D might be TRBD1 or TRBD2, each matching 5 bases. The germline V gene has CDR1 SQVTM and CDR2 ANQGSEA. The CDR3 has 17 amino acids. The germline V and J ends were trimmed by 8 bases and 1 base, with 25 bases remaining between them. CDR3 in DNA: TGCAGCTCCAGTGGGGGAAAGGCGTTTACTGGCACAGATACGCAGTATTTT. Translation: CSSSGGKAFTGTDTQYF.

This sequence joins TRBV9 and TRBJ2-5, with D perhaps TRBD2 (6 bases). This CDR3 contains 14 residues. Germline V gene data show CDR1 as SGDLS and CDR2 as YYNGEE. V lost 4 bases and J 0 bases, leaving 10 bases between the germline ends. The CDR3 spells CASSPRDYQETQYF. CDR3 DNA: TGTGCCAGCAGCCCCCGGGACTACCAAGAGACCCAGTACTTC.

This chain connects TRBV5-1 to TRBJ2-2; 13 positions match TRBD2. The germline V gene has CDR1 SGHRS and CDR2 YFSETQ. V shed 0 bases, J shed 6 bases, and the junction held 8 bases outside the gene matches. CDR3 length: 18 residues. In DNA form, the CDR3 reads TGCGCCAGCAGCTTGGCCGATGGACTAGCGGGAGTTGCCGGGGAGCTGTTTTTT. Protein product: CASSLADGLAGVAGELFF.

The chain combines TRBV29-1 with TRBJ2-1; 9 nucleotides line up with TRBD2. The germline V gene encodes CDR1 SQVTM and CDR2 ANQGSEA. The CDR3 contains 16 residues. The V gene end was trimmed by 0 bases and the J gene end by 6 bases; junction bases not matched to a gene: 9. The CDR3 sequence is CSVEDWASGIFNEQFF. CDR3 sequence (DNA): TGCAGCGTTGAAGATTGGGCTAGCGGGATTTTCAATGAGCAGTTCTTC.

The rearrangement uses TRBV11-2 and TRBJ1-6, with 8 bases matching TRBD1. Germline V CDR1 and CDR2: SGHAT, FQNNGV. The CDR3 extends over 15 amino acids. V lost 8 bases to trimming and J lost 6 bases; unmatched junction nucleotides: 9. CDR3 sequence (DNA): TGTGCCAGCGCCTACTCAGGGGGCTTTAATTCACCCCTCCACTTT. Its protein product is CASAYSGGFNSPLHF.